This TCR beta chain emerged from a study of Ad26.COV2.S vaccination and SARS-CoV-2 variants. Only in-frame clones appear in the TCRdb table, and some are missing; sequencing was by immunoSEQ multiplex PCR. The repertoire includes about 97,000 clones, 60% to 85% of them detected once, and 17% sits in the top ten. The CDR3 covers 14 residues. J gave up 2 bases and V 5 bases, and 6 bases lay outside the gene matches. Germline V gene sequence: CDR1 PRHDT, CDR2 FYEKMQ (reference sequence). Sequencing was performed on peripheral blood, taken after recovery from COVID-19. The TCR comes from a human donor who had recovered from COVID-19. The chain joins TRBV13 to TRBJ2-7; 7 bases map to TRBD1. The CDR3 region is CASSERQGPYEQYF. The CDR3 nucleotides read TGTGCCAGCAGCGAGCGACAGGGACCCTACGAGCAGTACTTC. The full variable domain, completed using reference TRBV13 and TRBJ2-7, is AAGVIQSPRHLIKEKRETATLKCYPIPRHDTVYWYQQGPGQDPQFLISFYEKMQSDKGSIPDRFSAQQFSDYHSELNMSSLELGDSALYFCASSERQGPYEQYFGPGTRLTVT.